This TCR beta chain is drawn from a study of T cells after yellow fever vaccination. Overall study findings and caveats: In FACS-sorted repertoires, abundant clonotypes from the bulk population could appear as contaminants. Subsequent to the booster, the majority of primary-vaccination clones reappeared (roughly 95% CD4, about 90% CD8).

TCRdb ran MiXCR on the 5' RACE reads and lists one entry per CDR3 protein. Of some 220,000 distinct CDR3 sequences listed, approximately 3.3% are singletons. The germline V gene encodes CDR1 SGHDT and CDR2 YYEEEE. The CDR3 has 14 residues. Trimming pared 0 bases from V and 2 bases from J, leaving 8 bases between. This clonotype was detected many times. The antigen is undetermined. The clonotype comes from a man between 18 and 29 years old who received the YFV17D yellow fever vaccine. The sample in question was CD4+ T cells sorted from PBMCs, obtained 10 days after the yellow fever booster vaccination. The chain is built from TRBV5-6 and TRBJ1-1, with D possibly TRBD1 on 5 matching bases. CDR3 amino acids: CASSLDTGNTEAFF. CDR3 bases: TGTGCCAGCAGCTTGGACACAGGAAACACTGAAGCTTTCTTT.